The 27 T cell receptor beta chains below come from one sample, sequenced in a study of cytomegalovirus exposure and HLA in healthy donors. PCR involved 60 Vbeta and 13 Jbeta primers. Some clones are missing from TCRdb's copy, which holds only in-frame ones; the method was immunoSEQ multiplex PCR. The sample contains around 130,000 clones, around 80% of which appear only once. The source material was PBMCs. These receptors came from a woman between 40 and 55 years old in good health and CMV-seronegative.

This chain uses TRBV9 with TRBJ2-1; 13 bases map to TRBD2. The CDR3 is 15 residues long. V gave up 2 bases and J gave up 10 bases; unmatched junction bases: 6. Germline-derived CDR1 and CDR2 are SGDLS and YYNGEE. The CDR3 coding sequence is TGTGCCAGCAGCGTTCGGACTAGCGGGAGAGGGGAGCAGTTCTTC. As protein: CASSVRTSGRGEQFF.

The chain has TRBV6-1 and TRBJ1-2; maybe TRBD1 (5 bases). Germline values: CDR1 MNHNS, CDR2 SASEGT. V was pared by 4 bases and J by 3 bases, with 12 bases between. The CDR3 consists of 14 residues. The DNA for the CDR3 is TGTGCCAGCAGTGGGGCCAGGGCCTACTATGGCTACACCTTC. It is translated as CASSGARAYYGYTF.

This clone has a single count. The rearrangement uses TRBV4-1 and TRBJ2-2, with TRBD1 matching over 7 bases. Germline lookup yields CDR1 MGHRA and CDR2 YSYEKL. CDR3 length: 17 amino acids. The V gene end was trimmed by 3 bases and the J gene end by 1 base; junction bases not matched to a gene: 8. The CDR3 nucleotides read TGCGCCAGCAGCCACAATCGGGACAGCAGGAACACCGGGGAGCTGTTTTTT. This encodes CASSHNRDSRNTGELFF.

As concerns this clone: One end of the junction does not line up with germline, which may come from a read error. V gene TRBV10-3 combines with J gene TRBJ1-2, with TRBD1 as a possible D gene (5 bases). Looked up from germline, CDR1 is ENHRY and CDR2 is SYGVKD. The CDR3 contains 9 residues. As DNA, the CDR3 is TGTGCCCTTCCCCGGCGGGGGGCCTTC. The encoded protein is CALPRRGAF.

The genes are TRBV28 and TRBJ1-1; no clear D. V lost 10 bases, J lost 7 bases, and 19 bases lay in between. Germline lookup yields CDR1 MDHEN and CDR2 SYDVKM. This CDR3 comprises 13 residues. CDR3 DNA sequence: TGTGCCACCAAGGCGAGACCGCGGAATGAAGCTTTCTTT. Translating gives CATKARPRNEAFF.

As DNA, the CDR3 is TGTGCCAGCAGCCGAGATACAGGGGTTAATGAAAAACTGTTTTTT. It yields the protein CASSRDTGVNEKLFF. This chain uses TRBV6-5 with TRBJ1-4, with 7 bases lining up with TRBD1. Trimming at V came to 6 bases and at J to 4 bases, leaving 8 bases not matched to a gene. The CDR3 is 15 amino acids. CDR1 is MNHEY, CDR2 SVGAGI, per germline.

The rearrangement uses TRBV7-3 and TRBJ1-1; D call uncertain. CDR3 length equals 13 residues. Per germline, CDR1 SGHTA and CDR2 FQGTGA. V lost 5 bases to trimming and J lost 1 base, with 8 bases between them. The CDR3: CASSLTENTEAFF. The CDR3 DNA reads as TGTGCCAGCAGCCTGACTGAGAACACTGAAGCTTTCTTT.

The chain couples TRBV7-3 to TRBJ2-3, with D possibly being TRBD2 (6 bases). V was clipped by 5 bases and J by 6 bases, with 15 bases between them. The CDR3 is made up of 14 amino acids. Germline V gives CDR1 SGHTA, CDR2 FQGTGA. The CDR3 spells CASSPDYRADTQYF. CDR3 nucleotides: TGTGCCAGCAGCCCGGACTACCGGGCCGATACGCAGTATTTT.

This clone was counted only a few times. CDR3 in DNA: TGTGCCAGTAGTATAGGTACAGGGGGGGACATTCAGTACTTC. This encodes CASSIGTGGDIQYF. J is TRBJ2-4 and V is TRBV19; possibly TRBD1 for D (8 bases). Trimming shortened V by 1 base and J by 8 bases, and 12 bases separated the two germline ends. The CDR3 is 14 amino acids. Germline CDR1 and CDR2: LNHDA and SQIVND (reference sequence). The full variable domain, its missing parts supplied by reference TRBV19 and TRBJ2-4, is DGGITQSPKYLFRKEGQNVTLSCEQNLNHDAMYWYRQDPGQGLRLIYYSQIVNDFQKGDIAEGYSVSREKKESFPLTVTSAQKNPTAFYLCASSIGTGGDIQYFGAGTRLSVL.

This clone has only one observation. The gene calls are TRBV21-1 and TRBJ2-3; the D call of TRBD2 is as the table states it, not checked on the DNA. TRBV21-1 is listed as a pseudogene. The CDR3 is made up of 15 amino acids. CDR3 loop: CASSGASESTDTQYF. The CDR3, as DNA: TGTGCCAGTTCCGGGGCTAGCGAGAGCACAGATACGCAGTATTTT.

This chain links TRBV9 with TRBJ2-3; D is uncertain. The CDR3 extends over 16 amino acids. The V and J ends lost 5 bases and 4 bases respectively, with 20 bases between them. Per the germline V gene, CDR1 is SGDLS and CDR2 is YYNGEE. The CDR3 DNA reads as TGTGCCAGCAGTCAGCTAGGAGCAGAAGGTCCAGATACGCAGTATTTT. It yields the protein CASSQLGAEGPDTQYF.

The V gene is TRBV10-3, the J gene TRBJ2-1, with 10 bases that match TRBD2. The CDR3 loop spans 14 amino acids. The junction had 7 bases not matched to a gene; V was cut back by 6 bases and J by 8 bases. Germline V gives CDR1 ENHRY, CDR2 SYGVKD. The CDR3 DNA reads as TGTGCCATCAGGAGCGGGGGGGCCGGGGATGAGCAGTTCTTC. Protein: CAIRSGGAGDEQFF.

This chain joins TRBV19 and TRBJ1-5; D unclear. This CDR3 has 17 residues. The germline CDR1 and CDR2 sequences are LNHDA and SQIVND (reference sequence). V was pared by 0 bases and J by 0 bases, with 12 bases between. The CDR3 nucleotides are TGTGCCAGTAGTATAGATGTTTCGGGTTATAGCAATCAGCCCCAGCATTTT. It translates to CASSIDVSGYSNQPQHF. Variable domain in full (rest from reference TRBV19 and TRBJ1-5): DGGITQSPKYLFRKEGQNVTLSCEQNLNHDAMYWYRQDPGQGLRLIYYSQIVNDFQKGDIAEGYSVSREKKESFPLTVTSAQKNPTAFYLCASSIDVSGYSNQPQHFGDGTRLSIL.

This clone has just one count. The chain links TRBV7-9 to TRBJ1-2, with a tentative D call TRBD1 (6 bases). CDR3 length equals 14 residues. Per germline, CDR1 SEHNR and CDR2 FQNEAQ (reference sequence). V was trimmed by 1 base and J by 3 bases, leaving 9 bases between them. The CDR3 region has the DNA TGTGCCAGCAGCTTAGGGCGACAGGACTATGGCTACACCTTC. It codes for CASSLGRQDYGYTF.

CDR3 sequence (DNA): TGTGCCATCAGTGAGTCGGCGGGAGGGCCGGGTGAGCAGTACTTC. Translation gives CAISESAGGPGEQYF. This sequence joins TRBV10-3 and TRBJ2-7, with TRBD2 matching over 9 bases. The V gene's germline CDR1 is ENHRY and CDR2 SYGVKD. Trimming removed 0 bases from V and 7 bases from J; junction bases left unmatched: 7. The CDR3 is 15 residues long.

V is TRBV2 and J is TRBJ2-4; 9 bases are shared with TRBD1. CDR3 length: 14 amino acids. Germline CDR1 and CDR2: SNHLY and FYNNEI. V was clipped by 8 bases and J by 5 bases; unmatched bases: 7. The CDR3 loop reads CASAQGTGQNIQYF. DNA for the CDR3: TGTGCCAGCGCCCAAGGGACAGGGCAAAACATTCAGTACTTC. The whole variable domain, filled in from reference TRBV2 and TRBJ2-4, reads EPEVTQTPSHQVTQMGQEVILRCVPISNHLYFYWYRQILGQKVEFLVSFYNNEISEKSEIFDDQFSVERPDGSNFTLKIRSTKLEDSAMYFCASAQGTGQNIQYFGAGTRLSVL.

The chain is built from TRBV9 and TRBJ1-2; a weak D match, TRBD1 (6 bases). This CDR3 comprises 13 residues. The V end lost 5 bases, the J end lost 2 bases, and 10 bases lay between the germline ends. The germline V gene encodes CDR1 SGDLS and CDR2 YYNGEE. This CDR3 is CASSGQQNYGYTF. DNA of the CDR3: TGTGCCAGCAGTGGACAGCAAAACTATGGCTACACCTTC.

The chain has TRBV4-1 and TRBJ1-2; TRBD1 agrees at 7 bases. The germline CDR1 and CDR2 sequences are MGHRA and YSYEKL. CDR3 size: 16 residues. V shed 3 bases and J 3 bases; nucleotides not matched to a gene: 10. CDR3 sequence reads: CASSQLPGQNYYGYTF. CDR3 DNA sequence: TGCGCCAGCAGCCAGTTGCCGGGACAGAACTACTATGGCTACACCTTC.

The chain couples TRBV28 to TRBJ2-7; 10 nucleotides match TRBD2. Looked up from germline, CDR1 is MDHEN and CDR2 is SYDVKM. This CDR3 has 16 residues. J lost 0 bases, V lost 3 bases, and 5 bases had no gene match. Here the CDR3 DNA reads TGTGCCAGCAGTTTTGGGTTAGCGGGGGGCTCCTACGAGCAGTACTTC. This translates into CASSFGLAGGSYEQYF.

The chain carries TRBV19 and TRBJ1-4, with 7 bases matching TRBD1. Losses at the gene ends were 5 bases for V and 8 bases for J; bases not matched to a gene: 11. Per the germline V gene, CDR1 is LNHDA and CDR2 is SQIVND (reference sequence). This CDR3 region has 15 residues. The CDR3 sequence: CASSDRTGSWEKLFF. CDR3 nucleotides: TGTGCCAGTAGTGACCGGACAGGATCTTGGGAAAAACTGTTTTTT.

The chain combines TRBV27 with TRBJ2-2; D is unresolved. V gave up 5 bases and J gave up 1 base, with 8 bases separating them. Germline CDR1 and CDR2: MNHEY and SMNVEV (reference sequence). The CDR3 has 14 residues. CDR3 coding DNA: TGTGCCAGCAGTGTATACAGGAACACCGGGGAGCTGTTTTTT. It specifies CASSVYRNTGELFF.

The CDR3 here is CASSLGGENEQFF. The CDR3 DNA follows: TGTGCCAGCAGCTTAGGGGGCGAGAATGAGCAGTTCTTC. V usage is TRBV7-2 and J usage is TRBJ2-1, with D maybe TRBD1 (5 bases). Per the germline V gene, CDR1 is SGHTA and CDR2 is FQGNSA. With 1 base removed from V and 7 bases from J, the gap between germline ends came to 8 bases. There are 13 residues in the CDR3.

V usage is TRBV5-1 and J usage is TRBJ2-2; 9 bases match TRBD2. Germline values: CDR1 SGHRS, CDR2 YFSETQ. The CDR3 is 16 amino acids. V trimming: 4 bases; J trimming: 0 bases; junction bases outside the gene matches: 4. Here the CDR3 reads CASSGRTSANTGELFF. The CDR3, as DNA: TGCGCCAGCAGCGGACGGACTAGCGCGAACACCGGGGAGCTGTTTTTT.

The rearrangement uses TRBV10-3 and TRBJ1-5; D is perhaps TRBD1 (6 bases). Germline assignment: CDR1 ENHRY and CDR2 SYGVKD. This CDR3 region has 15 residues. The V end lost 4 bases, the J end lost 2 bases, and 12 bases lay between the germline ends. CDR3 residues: CAISVAGDGNQPQHF. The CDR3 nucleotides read TGTGCCATCAGTGTAGCAGGGGACGGCAATCAGCCCCAGCATTTT.

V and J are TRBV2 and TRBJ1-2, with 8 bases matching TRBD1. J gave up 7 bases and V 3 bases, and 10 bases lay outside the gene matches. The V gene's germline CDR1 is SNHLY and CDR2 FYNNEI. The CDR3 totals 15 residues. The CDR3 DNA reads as TGTGCCAGCAGTGAGAGCCAGGGGGCATCAGGTGGCTACACCTTC. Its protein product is CASSESQGASGGYTF.

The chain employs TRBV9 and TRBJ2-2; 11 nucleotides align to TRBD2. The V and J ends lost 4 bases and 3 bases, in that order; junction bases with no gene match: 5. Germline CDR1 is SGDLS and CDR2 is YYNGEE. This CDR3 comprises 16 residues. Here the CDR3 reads CASSPTSGGYTGELFF. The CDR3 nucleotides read TGTGCCAGCAGCCCCACTAGCGGGGGCTACACCGGGGAGCTGTTTTTT.

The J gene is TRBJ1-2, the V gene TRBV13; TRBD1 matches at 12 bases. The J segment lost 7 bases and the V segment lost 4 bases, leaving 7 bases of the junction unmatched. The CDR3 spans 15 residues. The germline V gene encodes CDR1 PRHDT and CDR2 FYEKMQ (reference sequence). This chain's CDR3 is CASSSQGQGALGYTF. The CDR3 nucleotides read TGTGCCAGCAGCTCCCAGGGACAGGGGGCGCTTGGCTACACCTTC.